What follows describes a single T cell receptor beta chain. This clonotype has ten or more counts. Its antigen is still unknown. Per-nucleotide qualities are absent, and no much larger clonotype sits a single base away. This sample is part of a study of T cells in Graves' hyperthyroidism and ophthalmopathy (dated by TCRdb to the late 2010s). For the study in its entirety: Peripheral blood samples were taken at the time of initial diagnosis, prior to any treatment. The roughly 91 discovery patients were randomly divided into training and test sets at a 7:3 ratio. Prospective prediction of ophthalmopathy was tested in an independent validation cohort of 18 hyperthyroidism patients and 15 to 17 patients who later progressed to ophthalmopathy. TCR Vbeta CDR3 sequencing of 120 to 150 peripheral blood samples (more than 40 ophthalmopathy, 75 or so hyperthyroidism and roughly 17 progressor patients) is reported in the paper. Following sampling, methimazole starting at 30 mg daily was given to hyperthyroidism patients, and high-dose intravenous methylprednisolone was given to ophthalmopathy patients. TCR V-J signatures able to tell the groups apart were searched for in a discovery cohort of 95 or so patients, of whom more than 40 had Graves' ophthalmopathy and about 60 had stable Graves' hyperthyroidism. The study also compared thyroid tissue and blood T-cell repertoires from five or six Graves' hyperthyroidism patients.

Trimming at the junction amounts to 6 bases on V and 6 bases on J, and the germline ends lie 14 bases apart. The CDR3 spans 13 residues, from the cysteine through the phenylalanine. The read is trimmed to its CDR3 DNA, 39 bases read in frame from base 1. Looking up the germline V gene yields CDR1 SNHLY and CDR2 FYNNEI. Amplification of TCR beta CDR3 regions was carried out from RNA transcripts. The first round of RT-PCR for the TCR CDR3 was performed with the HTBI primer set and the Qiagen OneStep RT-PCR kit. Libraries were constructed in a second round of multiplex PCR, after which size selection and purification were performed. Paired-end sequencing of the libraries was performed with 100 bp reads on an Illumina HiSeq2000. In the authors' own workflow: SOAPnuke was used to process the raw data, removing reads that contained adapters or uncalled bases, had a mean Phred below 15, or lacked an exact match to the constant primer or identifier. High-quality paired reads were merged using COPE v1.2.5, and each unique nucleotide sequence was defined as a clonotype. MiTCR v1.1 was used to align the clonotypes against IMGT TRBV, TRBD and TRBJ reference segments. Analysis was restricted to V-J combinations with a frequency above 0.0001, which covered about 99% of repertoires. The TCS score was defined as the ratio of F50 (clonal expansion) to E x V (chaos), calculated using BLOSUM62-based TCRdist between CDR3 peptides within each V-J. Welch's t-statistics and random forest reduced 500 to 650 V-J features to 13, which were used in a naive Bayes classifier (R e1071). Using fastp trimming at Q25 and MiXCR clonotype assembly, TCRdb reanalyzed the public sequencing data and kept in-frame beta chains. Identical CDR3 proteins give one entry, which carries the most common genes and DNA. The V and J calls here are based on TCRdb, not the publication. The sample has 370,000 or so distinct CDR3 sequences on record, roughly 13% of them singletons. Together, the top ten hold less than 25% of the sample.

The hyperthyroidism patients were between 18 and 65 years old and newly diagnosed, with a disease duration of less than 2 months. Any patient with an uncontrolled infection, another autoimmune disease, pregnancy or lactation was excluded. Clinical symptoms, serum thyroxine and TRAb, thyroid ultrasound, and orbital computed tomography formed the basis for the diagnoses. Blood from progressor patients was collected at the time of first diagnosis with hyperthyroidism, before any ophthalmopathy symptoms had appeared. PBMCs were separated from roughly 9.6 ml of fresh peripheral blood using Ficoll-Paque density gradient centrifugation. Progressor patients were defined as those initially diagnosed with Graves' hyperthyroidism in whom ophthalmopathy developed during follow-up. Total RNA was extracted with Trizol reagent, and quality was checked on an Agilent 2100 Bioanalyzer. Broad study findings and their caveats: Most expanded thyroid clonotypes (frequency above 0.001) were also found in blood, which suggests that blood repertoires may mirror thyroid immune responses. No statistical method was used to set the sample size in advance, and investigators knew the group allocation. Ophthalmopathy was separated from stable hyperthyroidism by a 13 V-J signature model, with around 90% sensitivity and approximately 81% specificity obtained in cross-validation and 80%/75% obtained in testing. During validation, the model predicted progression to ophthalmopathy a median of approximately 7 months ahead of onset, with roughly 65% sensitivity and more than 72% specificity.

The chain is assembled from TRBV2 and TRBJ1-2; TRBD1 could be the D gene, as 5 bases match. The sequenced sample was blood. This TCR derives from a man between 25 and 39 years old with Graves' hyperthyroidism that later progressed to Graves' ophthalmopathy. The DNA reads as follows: TGTGCCAGCAGGTCCGGGACCGTTCATGGCTACACCTTC. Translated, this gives CASRSGTVHGYTF.